In this sample, the clone carrying this T cell receptor beta chain turned up once. The antigen remains undetermined. The sample originates from a study of long-term antiretroviral therapy in people with HIV. About the study: About a decade before 2015, the earliest samples were taken when ART was typically delayed.

CDR1 and CDR2 from the germline V gene are MNHNY and SVGAGI (reference sequence). The CDR3 has 13 residues. The V gene lost 2 bases and the J gene lost 6 bases, with 9 bases spanning the gap. Study-wide results and limits: Increased diversity was seen after ART, yet it remained lower than in transplant donor controls.

Version v3.0 of the immunoSEQ assay ran at survey level. The repertoire was sequenced with immunoSEQ multiplex PCR; TCRdb's copy has only in-frame clones and lacks some. The sample includes tens of thousands of clones, about four fifths seen only once; the top ten take 3.5% to 5.5%. The starting material was unsorted PBMCs, obtained about 6.1 years after starting antiretroviral therapy. The V call is TRBV6-6, the J call TRBJ2-3; D call uncertain. This TCR was recovered from a man younger than 45 with HIV. The DNA for the CDR3 is TGTGCCAGCAGTTACAACGGTTGGGATACGCAGTATTTT. Its translation: CASSYNGWDTQYF.